These 11 T cell receptor beta chains originate from one sample sequenced in a study of blood T cell repertoires in COVID-19. Assay used: immunoSEQ multiplex PCR; TCRdb lists only in-frame clones, some missing. The repertoire consists of tens of thousands of clones, with around 85% occurring once and the leading ten covering 5% to 6.5%. The sample was peripheral blood. These TCRs come from a man aged 60 to 69 with acute or convalescent COVID-19.

J is TRBJ1-2 and V is TRBV19; D gene uncertain. Per germline, CDR1 LNHDA and CDR2 SQIVND (reference sequence). V lost 3 bases, J lost 1 base, and 6 bases lay in between. This CDR3 comprises 13 residues. CDR3 coding DNA: TGTGCCAGTAGTATGTCGGGTAACTATGGCTACACCTTC. This codes for CASSMSGNYGYTF.

The V gene is TRBV4-1, the J gene TRBJ2-3, with D perhaps TRBD2 (5 bases). V lost 4 bases and J 4 bases, leaving 12 bases between the germline ends. The length of the CDR3 is 14 residues. Germline V gene sequence: CDR1 MGHRA, CDR2 YSYEKL. The CDR3 sequence is CASSPGSFADTQYF. For the CDR3, the DNA is TGCGCCAGCAGCCCTGGGAGCTTTGCAGATACGCAGTATTTT.

A word on this clone: Other DNA sequences in the same sample also yield this CDR3. The genes are TRBV30 and TRBJ1-1, with D uncertain. The germline CDR1 and CDR2 sequences are GTSNPN and SVGIG (reference sequence). This CDR3 contains 13 residues. V lost 0 bases, J lost 1 base, and 6 bases lay in between. Written as DNA, the CDR3 is TGTGCCTGGAGTGTACGCGAGAACACTGAAGCTTTCTTT. Translating it yields CAWSVRENTEAFF.

CDR3 sequence reads: CPPDEQFF. The CDR3 DNA reads as TGCCCTCCCGATGAGCAGTTCTTC. The chain links TRBV10-1 to TRBJ2-1, with no clear D. The CDR3 covers 8 residues. Germline V CDR1 and CDR2: WNHNN, SYGVQD (reference sequence).

The CDR3 DNA follows: TGTGCCAGCAGCACCGATAGGGGGATCCAGGAGACCCAGTACTTC. Amino acid sequence: CASSTDRGIQETQYF. The chain employs TRBV7-9 and TRBJ2-5, with a tentative D call TRBD1 (6 bases). The CDR3 has 15 residues. Germline V gene data show CDR1 as SEHNR and CDR2 as FQNEAQ (reference sequence). Trimming removed 5 bases from V and 5 bases from J, with 18 bases in between.

This sequence joins TRBV23-1 and TRBJ1-4; no firm D call. TRBV23-1 is an ORF, and what it does is uncertain. V was cut by 0 bases and J by 7 bases, with 18 bases left in between. The CDR3 runs 17 residues. The CDR3 is CASSQSRFGKVGEKLFF. In nucleotides, the CDR3 is TGCGCCAGCAGTCAATCGCGGTTCGGGAAGGTTGGTGAAAAACTGTTTTTT.

The chain joins TRBV19 to TRBJ1-5, with 10 bases aligning to TRBD1. The J segment lost 2 bases and the V segment lost 6 bases, leaving 4 bases of the junction unmatched. CDR1 is LNHDA, CDR2 SQIVND, per germline (reference sequence). The CDR3 has 15 amino acids. The DNA for the CDR3 is TGTGCCAGTAGGACCGGGACAGGGGGCAATCAGCCCCAGCATTTT. This encodes CASRTGTGGNQPQHF.

The CDR3 spells CSATDMGQAYGYTF. The CDR3 region has the DNA TGCAGTGCTACTGACATGGGACAAGCCTATGGCTACACCTTC. V is TRBV20-1 and J is TRBJ1-2, with D perhaps matching TRBD1 (6 bases). Germline V gene sequence: CDR1 DFQATT, CDR2 SNEGSKA (reference sequence). The CDR3 is 14 amino acids. V lost 4 bases to trimming and J lost 4 bases, with 16 bases between them.

The chain has TRBV2 and TRBJ2-1; 7 bases are shared with TRBD1. V shed 5 bases and J 3 bases; nucleotides not matched to a gene: 4. The CDR3 contains 14 residues. Germline assignment: CDR1 SNHLY and CDR2 FYNNEI. This CDR3 is CASSFGTDYNEQFF. In DNA form, the CDR3 reads TGTGCCAGCAGTTTCGGGACAGACTACAATGAGCAGTTCTTC.

This chain links TRBV12-3 or TRBV12-4 with TRBJ1-1; D may be TRBD1 (5 bases). V was trimmed by 7 bases and J by 4 bases, leaving 13 bases between them. The CDR3 runs to 13 residues. CDR3 coding DNA: TGTGCCAGCACCGTGGCCGGGGGCACTGAAGCTTTCTTT. Translated, it gives CASTVAGGTEAFF.

J is TRBJ1-2 and V is TRBV14; tentatively, D is TRBD1 (5 bases). CDR3 length: 12 residues. V lost 4 bases, J lost 5 bases, and 8 bases lay in between. Germline assignment: CDR1 SGHDN and CDR2 FVKESK. As DNA, the CDR3 is TGTGCCAGCAGCCCCGGGACTTATGGCTACACCTTC. Encoded protein: CASSPGTYGYTF.